This is a list of T cell receptor beta chains from one sample in a study of ipilimumab plus nivolumab after autologous stem cell transplantation. TCRdb's table, derived via immunoSEQ multiplex PCR, lists solely in-frame clones and lacks some. In the table there are 43,000 or so clones, roughly 90% of which are singletons. Sequencing used PBMCs, obtained in a trial of ipilimumab plus nivolumab as post-transplant consolidation. The origin of the receptors is a male donor with multiple myeloma. The CDR3 runs from the conserved cysteine through the conserved F or W. The order of the fields is V gene, D gene, J gene, clone size, CDR3 protein, CDR3 DNA. The D gene is left open where the match is weak. Clone size is stated in some rows and not others, as once, few, many or a class when expanded.

V gene: TRBV5-6
D gene: NA
J gene: TRBJ2-5
clone size: few
CDR3 protein: CASSFGGRASKTQYF
CDR3 DNA: TGTGCCAGCAGCTTCGGGGGCAGGGCATCGAAGACCCAGTACTTC

V gene: TRBV10-3
D gene: TRBD2
J gene: TRBJ2-3
clone size: NA
CDR3 protein: CAISDSLAGSTDTQYF
CDR3 DNA: TGTGCCATCAGTGATAGCCTAGCGGGGTCCACAGATACGCAGTATTTT

V gene: TRBV5-1
D gene: NA
J gene: TRBJ2-2
clone size: once
CDR3 protein: CASSLVPMDGDTGELFF
CDR3 DNA: TGCGCCAGCAGCTTGGTACCGATGGACGGAGACACCGGGGAGCTGTTTTTT

V gene: TRBV28
D gene: TRBD1
J gene: TRBJ1-2
clone size: once
CDR3 protein: CASSLGFGTGSGYTF
CDR3 DNA: TGTGCCAGCAGTTTAGGCTTTGGGACAGGGTCTGGCTACACCTTC

V gene: TRBV6-5
D gene: NA
J gene: TRBJ1-3
clone size: few
CDR3 protein: CASSYGAGSGNTIYF
CDR3 DNA: TGTGCCAGCAGTTACGGCGCAGGCTCTGGAAACACCATATATTTT

V gene: TRBV15
D gene: TRBD1
J gene: TRBJ1-2
clone size: NA
CDR3 protein: CATSIIRQGALTF
CDR3 DNA: TGTGCCACCAGCATAATACGACAGGGGGCCCTTACCTTC

V gene: TRBV5-1
D gene: NA
J gene: TRBJ1-4
clone size: NA
CDR3 protein: CASSRGETADGEKLFF
CDR3 DNA: TGCGCCAGCAGCCGCGGGGAGACGGCCGATGGGGAAAAACTGTTTTTT

V gene: TRBV5-8
D gene: TRBD1
J gene: TRBJ2-1
clone size: NA
CDR3 protein: CASSLTGGSYNEQFF
CDR3 DNA: TGTGCCAGCAGTCTGACAGGGGGCTCCTACAATGAGCAGTTCTTC

V gene: TRBV18
D gene: NA
J gene: TRBJ2-5
clone size: once
CDR3 protein: CASSPWGPQETQYF
CDR3 DNA: TGTGCCAGCTCTCCCTGGGGGCCCCAAGAGACCCAGTACTTC

V gene: TRBV9
D gene: TRBD1
J gene: TRBJ2-7
clone size: NA
CDR3 protein: CASSRDRGEQYF
CDR3 DNA: TGTGCCAGCAGCCGGGACAGGGGCGAGCAGTACTTC

V gene: TRBV2
D gene: NA
J gene: TRBJ1-6
clone size: NA
CDR3 protein: CASSEITGSESPLHF
CDR3 DNA: TGTGCCAGCAGTGAAATCACAGGGTCGGAATCACCCCTCCACTTT

V gene: TRBV6-5
D gene: TRBD1
J gene: TRBJ1-3
clone size: NA
CDR3 protein: CASRSTGLGNTIYF
CDR3 DNA: TGTGCCAGCAGATCGACAGGGCTTGGAAACACCATATATTTT

V gene: TRBV20-1
D gene: TRBD1
J gene: TRBJ2-7
clone size: NA
CDR3 protein: CSATKTGQQYF
CDR3 DNA: TGCAGTGCTACAAAGACAGGGCAGCAGTACTTC

V gene: TRBV15
D gene: NA
J gene: TRBJ1-6
clone size: NA
CDR3 protein: CATSSRTDSDSPLHF
CDR3 DNA: TGTGCCACCAGCAGCCGGACAGATAGTGATTCACCCCTCCACTTT

V gene: TRBV7-6
D gene: TRBD2
J gene: TRBJ2-6
clone size: NA
CDR3 protein: CASSLGRSSGYPSGANVLTF
CDR3 DNA: TGTGCCAGCAGCTTAGGTCGGAGTAGCGGGTACCCTTCTGGGGCCAACGTCCTGACTTTC

V gene: TRBV5-1
D gene: NA
J gene: TRBJ2-2
clone size: NA
CDR3 protein: CASSGQGNTGELFF
CDR3 DNA: TGCGCCAGCAGCGGGCAGGGGAACACCGGGGAGCTGTTTTTT

V gene: TRBV21-1
D gene: NA
J gene: TRBJ1-5
clone size: NA
CDR3 protein: CASSARTWNQPQHF
CDR3 DNA: TGTGCCAGCAGCGCACGGACGTGGAATCAGCCCCAGCATTTT

V gene: TRBV2
D gene: TRBD2
J gene: TRBJ2-5
clone size: NA
CDR3 protein: CASSEWGGGVETQYF
CDR3 DNA: TGTGCCAGCAGTGAATGGGGCGGGGGGGTAGAGACCCAGTACTTC

V gene: TRBV7-2
D gene: NA
J gene: TRBJ1-1
clone size: few
CDR3 protein: CASSFDHRNTEAFF
CDR3 DNA: TGTGCCAGCAGCTTCGACCACAGGAACACTGAAGCTTTCTTT